This TCR beta chain was obtained from a study of blood T cells in healthy people across ages. Germline V lookup: CDR1 LGHNA, CDR2 YSLEER. The CDR3 totals 21 residues. The V end lost 1 base, the J end lost 2 bases, and 26 bases lay between the germline ends. The authors ran a second PCR of about 6 to 12 cycles using a sample-barcoded 5' primer and a J-beta primer mix. TCRdb fed the 5' RACE reads into MiXCR, producing one record per CDR3 protein. The table records about 800,000 distinct CDR3 sequences, 20% to 30% of them present only once. Another study also made use of these data, one on T cells of mothers and their children. That investigation notes: Per child, around 3 million TCR beta CDR3 reads were obtained, against over 8.5 million per mother.

The sequencing sample was made of blood. This TCR derives from a boy aged 5 to 17 in good health. J is TRBJ2-2 and V is TRBV4-3; D might be TRBD1 (6 bases). The CDR3 protein is CASSQGVMYSRTAINTGELFF. The CDR3 region has the DNA TGCGCCAGCAGCCAAGGAGTAATGTATAGTCGGACAGCCATCAACACCGGGGAGCTGTTTTTT.